This TCR beta chain was documented in a study of T-cell memory formation after mild COVID-19. Across the whole study: TCR clusters showed largely donor specificity.

J gave up 2 bases and V 4 bases, and 16 bases lay outside the gene matches. Germline CDR1 MGHRA, CDR2 YSYEKL. The CDR3 extends over 20 amino acids. Study-wide results and limits: Shrinking CD4+ clones were chiefly CM and EM; CD8+ ones were chiefly EMRA.

This clonotype was observed a few times. The antigen is unknown. It was 5'RACE with constant-segment primers that produced the TCR alpha and TCR beta cDNA libraries, which carried sample barcodes and UMIs. TCRdb re-called the 5' RACE reads through MiXCR, storing one row per CDR3 protein. The sample shows fewer than 150,000 distinct CDR3 sequences, about 20% of them seen only once. The V gene is TRBV4-1, the J gene TRBJ2-3; TRBD2 aligns across 12 bases. This receptor was obtained from a man in his late teens or twenties who had mild COVID-19 (a few samples of this study predate the infection). Cell type and time point are not known. The source material was PBMCs or a T cell subset sorted from them (not recorded which). CDR3 bases: TGCGCCAGCAGCCCAGAATCTAGCGGGGGGGCCCTCAGGTTCACAGATACGCAGTATTTT. Protein sequence: CASSPESSGGALRFTDTQYF.